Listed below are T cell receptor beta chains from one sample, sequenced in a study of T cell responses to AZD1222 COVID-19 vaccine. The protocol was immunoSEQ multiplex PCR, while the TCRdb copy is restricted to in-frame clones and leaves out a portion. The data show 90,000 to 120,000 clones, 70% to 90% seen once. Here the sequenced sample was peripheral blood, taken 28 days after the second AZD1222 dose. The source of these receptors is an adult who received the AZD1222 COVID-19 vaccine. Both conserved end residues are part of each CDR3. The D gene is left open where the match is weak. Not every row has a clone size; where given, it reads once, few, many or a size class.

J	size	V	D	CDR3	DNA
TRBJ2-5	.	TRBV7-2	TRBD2	CASSLGTSAQETQYF	TGTGCCAGCAGCTTAGGGACTAGCGCGCAAGAGACCCAGTACTTC
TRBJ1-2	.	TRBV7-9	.	CASSLAENGYTF	TGTGCCAGCAGCTTAGCTGAGAATGGCTACACCTTC
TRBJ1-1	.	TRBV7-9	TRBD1	CASSLAGTVGQNTEAFF	TGTGCCAGCAGCTTAGCCGGGACAGTTGGCCAAAACACTGAAGCTTTCTTT
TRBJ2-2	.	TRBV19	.	CASSWGRGNTGELFF	TGTGCCAGTAGCTGGGGCAGGGGGAACACCGGGGAGCTGTTTTTT
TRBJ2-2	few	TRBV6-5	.	CATRLLHGELFF	TGTGCCACCAGACTACTTCACGGGGAGCTGTTTTTT
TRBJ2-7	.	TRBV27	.	CASSFTPGWDEQYF	TGTGCCAGCAGTTTCACGCCAGGGTGGGACGAGCAGTACTTC
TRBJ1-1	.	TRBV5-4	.	CASSWVGQLTEAFF	TGTGCCAGCAGCTGGGTGGGGCAGCTCACTGAAGCTTTCTTT
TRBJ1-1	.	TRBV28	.	CASSPLTLLNTEAFF	TGTGCCAGCAGTCCACTGACACTGTTGAACACTGAAGCTTTCTTT
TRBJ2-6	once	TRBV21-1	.	CASSKNFEVDSGANVLTF	TGTGCCAGCAGCAAAAATTTCGAGGTGGACTCTGGGGCCAACGTCCTGACTTTC
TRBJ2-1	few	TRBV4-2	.	CASSQDYSSSYNEQFF	TGTGCCAGCAGCCAAGACTACAGTAGCTCCTACAATGAGCAGTTCTTC
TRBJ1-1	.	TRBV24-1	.	CATRATGMNTEAFF	TGTGCCACCAGGGCCACAGGGATGAACACTGAAGCTTTCTTT
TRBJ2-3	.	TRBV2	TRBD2	CASLAGESTDTQYF	TGTGCCAGCTTAGCGGGGGAAAGCACAGATACGCAGTATTTT
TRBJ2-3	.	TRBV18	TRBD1	CASSHETGGSTDTQYF	TGTGCCAGCTCACACGAGACAGGGGGAAGCACAGATACGCAGTATTTT
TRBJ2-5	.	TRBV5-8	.	CASSRQVEGETQYF	TGTGCCAGCAGCCGACAGGTAGAAGGGGAGACCCAGTACTTC
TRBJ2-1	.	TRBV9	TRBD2	CASSVLLAGGEQFF	TGTGCCAGCAGCGTACTACTAGCGGGAGGTGAGCAGTTCTTC
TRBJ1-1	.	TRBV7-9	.	CASSLLDTEAFF	TGTGCCAGCAGCCTGCTGGACACTGAAGCTTTCTTT
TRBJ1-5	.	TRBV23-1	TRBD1	CASSQNPGQGGNQPQHF	TGCGCCAGCAGTCAAAACCCGGGACAGGGCGGCAATCAGCCCCAGCATTTT
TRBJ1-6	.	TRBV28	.	CASRLGRGHNSPLHF	TGTGCCAGCAGACTTGGTAGGGGCCATAATTCACCCCTCCACTTT
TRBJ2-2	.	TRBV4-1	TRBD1	CASSLGQGYTGELFF	TGCGCCAGCAGCCTGGGACAGGGTTACACCGGGGAGCTGTTTTTT
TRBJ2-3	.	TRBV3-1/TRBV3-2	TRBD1	CASSQWDSFTDTQYF	TGTGCCAGCAGCCAATGGGACAGTTTCACAGATACGCAGTATTTT
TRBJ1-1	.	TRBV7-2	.	CASSSSSAIRAFF	TGTGCCAGCAGCTCATCATCAGCCATTAGGGCTTTCTTT
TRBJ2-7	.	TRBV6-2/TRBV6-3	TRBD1	CASSRTGQGILEQYF	TGTGCCAGCAGTAGAACGGGACAGGGTATATTGGAGCAGTACTTC
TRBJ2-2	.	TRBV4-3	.	CASSQDWGTGELFF	TGCGCCAGCAGCCAAGATTGGGGTACCGGGGAGCTGTTTTTT
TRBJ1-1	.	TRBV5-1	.	CASSLRGSRAGTEAFF	TGCGCCAGCAGCTTGCGAGGGTCTCGCGCGGGGACTGAAGCTTTCTTT
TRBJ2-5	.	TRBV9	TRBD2	CASSVAGGPWQETQYF	TGTGCCAGCAGCGTTGCGGGAGGGCCCTGGCAAGAGACCCAGTACTTC
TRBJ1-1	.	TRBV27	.	CASSEGNTEAFF	TGTGCCAGCTCTGAGGGGAACACTGAAGCTTTCTTT
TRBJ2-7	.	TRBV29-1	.	CSVRGYEQYF	TGCAGCGTGAGGGGGTACGAGCAGTACTTC
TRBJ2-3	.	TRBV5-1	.	CASSLVLDGGDTQYF	TGCGCCAGCAGCTTGGTCCTGGACGGAGGAGATACGCAGTATTTT
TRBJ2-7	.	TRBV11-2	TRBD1	CASSLRQGVLYEQYF	TGTGCCAGCAGCTTACGACAGGGGGTATTATACGAGCAGTACTTC
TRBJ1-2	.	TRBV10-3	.	CAISESFRGNNYGYTF	TGTGCCATCAGTGAGTCGTTTCGGGGGAATAACTATGGCTACACCTTC
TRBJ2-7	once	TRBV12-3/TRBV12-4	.	CASSLSTRYEQYF	TGTGCCAGCAGTTTAAGTACTCGCTACGAGCAGTACTTC
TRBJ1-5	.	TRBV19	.	CASSIFRSNQPQHF	TGTGCCAGTAGTATCTTTCGAAGCAATCAGCCCCAGCATTTT
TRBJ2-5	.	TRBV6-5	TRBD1	CASSYSSRGLETQYF	TGTGCCAGCAGTTACTCGTCCAGGGGGCTGGAGACCCAGTACTTC
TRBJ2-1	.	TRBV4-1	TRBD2	CASSRRTSGYNEQFF	TGCGCCAGCAGTCGCCGGACTAGCGGTTACAATGAGCAGTTCTTC
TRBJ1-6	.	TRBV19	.	CASGRRLDSSYNSPLHF	TGTGCCAGCGGTAGACGCCTAGATAGCTCCTATAATTCACCCCTCCACTTT
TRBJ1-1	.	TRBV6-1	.	CASSEQVWNTF	TGTGCCAGCAGTGAACAGGTTTGGAACACCTTT
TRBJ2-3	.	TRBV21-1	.	CASSKQGTDTQYF	TGTGCCAGCAGCAAACAGGGCACAGATACGCAGTATTTT